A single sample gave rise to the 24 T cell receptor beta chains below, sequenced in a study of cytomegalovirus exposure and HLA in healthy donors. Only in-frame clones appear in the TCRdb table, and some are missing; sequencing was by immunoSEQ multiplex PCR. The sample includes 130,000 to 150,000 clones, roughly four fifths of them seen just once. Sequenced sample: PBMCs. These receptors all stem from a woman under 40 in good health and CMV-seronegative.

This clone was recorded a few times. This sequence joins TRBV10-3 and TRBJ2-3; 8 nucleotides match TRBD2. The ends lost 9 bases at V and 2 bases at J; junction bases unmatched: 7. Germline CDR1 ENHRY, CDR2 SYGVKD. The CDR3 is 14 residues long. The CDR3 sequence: CAMSGTRTTDTQYF. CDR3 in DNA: TGTGCCATGTCGGGGACTAGGACCACAGATACGCAGTATTTT.

The CDR3 DNA reads as TGTGCCAGCAGCTTGGCTGAGACAGGGTTCTACGAGCAGTACTTC. Translated: CASSLAETGFYEQYF. The V call is TRBV11-2, the J call TRBJ2-7; 7 positions agree with TRBD1. V lost 3 bases and J lost 3; bases outside the gene matches: 8. Germline CDR1 SGHAT, CDR2 FQNNGV. This CDR3 is 15 amino acids long.

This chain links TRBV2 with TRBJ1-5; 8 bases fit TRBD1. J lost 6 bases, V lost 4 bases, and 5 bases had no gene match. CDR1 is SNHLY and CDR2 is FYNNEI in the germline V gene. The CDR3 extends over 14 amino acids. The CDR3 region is CASSADRGGQPQHF. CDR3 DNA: TGTGCCAGCAGTGCCGACAGGGGTGGTCAGCCCCAGCATTTT.

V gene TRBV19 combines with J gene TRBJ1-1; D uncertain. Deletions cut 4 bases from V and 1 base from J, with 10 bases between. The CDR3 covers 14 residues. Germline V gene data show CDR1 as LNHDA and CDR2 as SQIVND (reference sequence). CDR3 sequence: CASSTGSKNTEAFF. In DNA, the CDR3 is TGTGCCAGTAGTACGGGGAGTAAGAACACTGAAGCTTTCTTT.

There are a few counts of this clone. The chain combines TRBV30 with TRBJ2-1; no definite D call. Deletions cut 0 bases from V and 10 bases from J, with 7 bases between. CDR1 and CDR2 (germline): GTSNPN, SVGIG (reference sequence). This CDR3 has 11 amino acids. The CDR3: CAWSVSREQFF. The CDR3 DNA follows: TGTGCCTGGAGTGTATCTAGGGAGCAGTTCTTC.

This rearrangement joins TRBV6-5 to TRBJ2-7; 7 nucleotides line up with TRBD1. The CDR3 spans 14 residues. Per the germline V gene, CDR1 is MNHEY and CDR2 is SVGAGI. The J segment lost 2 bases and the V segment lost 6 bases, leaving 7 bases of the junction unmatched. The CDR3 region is CASRTGSITYEQYF. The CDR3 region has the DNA TGTGCCAGCAGGACAGGGTCAATAACCTACGAGCAGTACTTC.

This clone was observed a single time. The CDR3 DNA reads TGTGCCAGCAGCCAACAACCGGGACAGGGGCTAGATACGCAGTATTTT. This gives the protein CASSQQPGQGLDTQYF. The V gene is TRBV13, the J gene TRBJ2-3; 10 bases are a match to TRBD1. Unmatched junction bases numbered 10, after V lost 5 bases and J lost 5 bases. Looked up from germline, CDR1 is PRHDT and CDR2 is FYEKMQ (reference sequence). The CDR3 runs 16 residues. Variable domain in full (rest from reference TRBV13 and TRBJ2-3): AAGVIQSPRHLIKEKRETATLKCYPIPRHDTVYWYQQGPGQDPQFLISFYEKMQSDKGSIPDRFSAQQFSDYHSELNMSSLELGDSALYFCASSQQPGQGLDTQYFGPGTRLTVL.

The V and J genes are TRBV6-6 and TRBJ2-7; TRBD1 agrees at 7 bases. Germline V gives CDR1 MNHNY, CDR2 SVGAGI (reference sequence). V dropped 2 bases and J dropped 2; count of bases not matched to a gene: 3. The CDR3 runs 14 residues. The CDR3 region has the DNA TGTGCCAGCAGTTACAAGGGGACAGCCTACGAGCAGTACTTC. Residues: CASSYKGTAYEQYF.

The CDR3 sequence: CASTKAGLAEETQYF. The CDR3 DNA reads as TGTGCCAGCACCAAGGCGGGACTAGCGGAAGAGACCCAGTACTTC. The rearrangement joins TRBV2 to TRBJ2-5; 11 bases agree with TRBD2. Trimming at V came to 7 bases and at J to 3 bases, leaving 7 bases not matched to a gene. Germline V CDR1 and CDR2: SNHLY, FYNNEI. This CDR3 contains 15 residues.

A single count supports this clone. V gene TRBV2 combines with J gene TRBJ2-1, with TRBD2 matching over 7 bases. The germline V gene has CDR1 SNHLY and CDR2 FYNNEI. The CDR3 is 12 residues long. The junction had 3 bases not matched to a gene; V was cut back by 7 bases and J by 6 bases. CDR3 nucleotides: TGTGCCAGCATATCGGGGGGCAATGAGCAGTTCTTC. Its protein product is CASISGGNEQFF.

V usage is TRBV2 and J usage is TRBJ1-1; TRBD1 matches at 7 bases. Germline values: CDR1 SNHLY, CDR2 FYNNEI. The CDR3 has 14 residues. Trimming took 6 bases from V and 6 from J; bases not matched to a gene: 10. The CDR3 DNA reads TGTGCCAGCAGCTCCATGACAGGGTACGCTGAAGCTTTCTTT. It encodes CASSSMTGYAEAFF.

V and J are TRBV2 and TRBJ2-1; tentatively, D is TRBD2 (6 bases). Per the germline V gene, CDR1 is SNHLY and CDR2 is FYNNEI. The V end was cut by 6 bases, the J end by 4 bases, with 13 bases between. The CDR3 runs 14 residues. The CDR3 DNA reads TGTGCCAGCAGAGCAATCGGGACTTACAATGAGCAGTTCTTC. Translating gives CASRAIGTYNEQFF.

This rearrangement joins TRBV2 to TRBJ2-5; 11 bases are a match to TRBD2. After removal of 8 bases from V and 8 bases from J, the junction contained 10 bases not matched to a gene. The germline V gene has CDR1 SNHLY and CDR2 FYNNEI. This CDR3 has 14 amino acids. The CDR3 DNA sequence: TGTGCCAGCGGAGAGACTAGCGGGGACTCAACCCAGTACTTC. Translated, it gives CASGETSGDSTQYF.

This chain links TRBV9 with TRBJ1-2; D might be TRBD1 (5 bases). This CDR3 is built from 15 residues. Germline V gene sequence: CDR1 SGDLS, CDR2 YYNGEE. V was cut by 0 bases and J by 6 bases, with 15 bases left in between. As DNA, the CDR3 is TGTGCCAGCAGCGTAGTTAAGTCGGGGGAACATGGCTACACCTTC. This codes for CASSVVKSGEHGYTF.

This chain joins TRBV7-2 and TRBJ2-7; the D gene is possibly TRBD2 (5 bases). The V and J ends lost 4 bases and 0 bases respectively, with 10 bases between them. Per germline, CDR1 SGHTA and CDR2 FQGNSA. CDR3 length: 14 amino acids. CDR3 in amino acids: CASSWTGSSYEQYF. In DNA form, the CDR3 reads TGTGCCAGCAGCTGGACGGGGAGCTCCTACGAGCAGTACTTC.

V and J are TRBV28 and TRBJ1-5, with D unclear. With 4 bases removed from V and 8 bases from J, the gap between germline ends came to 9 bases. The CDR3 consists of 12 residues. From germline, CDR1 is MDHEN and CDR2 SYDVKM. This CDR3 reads CASSSYSKPQHF. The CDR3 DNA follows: TGTGCCAGCAGTTCCTACAGCAAGCCCCAGCATTTT.

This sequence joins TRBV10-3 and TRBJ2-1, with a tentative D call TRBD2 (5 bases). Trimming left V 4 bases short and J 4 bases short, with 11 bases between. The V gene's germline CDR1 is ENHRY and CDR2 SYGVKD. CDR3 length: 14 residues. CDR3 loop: CAISAFPGYNEQFF. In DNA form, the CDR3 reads TGTGCCATCAGTGCGTTTCCGGGATACAATGAGCAGTTCTTC.

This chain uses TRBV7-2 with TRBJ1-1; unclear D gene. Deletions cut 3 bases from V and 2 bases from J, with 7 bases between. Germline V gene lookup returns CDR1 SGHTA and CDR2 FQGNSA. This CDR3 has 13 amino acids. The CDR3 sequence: CASSFTTNTEAFF. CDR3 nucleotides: TGTGCCAGCAGCTTCACCACAAACACTGAAGCTTTCTTT.

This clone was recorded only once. In nucleotides, the CDR3 is TGTGCCAGCAGTGTGGAGAGGCACACCGGGGAGCTGTTTTTT. Its translation: CASSVERHTGELFF. The chain uses TRBV2 and TRBJ2-2, with D unresolved. V was pared by 4 bases and J by 3 bases, with 9 bases between. CDR1 is SNHLY, CDR2 FYNNEI, per germline. This CDR3 comprises 14 residues.

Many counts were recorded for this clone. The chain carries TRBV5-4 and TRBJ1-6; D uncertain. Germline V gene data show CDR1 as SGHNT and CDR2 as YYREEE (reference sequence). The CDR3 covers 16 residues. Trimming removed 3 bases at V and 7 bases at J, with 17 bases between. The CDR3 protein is CASSSGRPRTNSPLHF. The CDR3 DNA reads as TGTGCCAGCAGCTCGGGGAGACCGAGGACCAATTCACCCCTCCACTTT.

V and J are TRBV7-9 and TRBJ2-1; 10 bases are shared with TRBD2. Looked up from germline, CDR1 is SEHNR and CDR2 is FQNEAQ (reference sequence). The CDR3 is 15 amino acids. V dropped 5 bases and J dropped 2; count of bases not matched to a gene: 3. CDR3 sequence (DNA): TGTGCCAGCAGCCCGGGACTAGCGACCTACAATGAGCAGTTCTTC. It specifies CASSPGLATYNEQFF.

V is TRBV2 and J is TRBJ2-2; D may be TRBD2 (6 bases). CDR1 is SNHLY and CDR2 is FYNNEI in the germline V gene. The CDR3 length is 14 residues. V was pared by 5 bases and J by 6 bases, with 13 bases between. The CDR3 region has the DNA TGTGCCAGCAGTCGACTAGTACAGGCCGGGGAGCTGTTTTTT. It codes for CASSRLVQAGELFF.

CDR3 sequence: CASRVQGVGDTEAFF. CDR3 nucleotide sequence: TGTGCCAGCAGGGTACAGGGGGTAGGGGACACTGAAGCTTTCTTT. The chain employs TRBV6-6 and TRBJ1-1, with 8 bases aligning to TRBD1. Germline values: CDR1 MNHNY, CDR2 SVGAGI (reference sequence). J was trimmed by 3 bases and V by 6 bases; bases with no gene match: 9. This CDR3 has 15 residues.

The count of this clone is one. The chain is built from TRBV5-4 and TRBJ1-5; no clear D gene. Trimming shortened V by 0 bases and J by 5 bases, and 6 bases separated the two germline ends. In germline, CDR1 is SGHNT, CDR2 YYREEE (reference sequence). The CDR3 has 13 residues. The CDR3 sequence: CASSLGPDQPQHF. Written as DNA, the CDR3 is TGTGCCAGCAGCTTGGGCCCGGATCAGCCCCAGCATTTT. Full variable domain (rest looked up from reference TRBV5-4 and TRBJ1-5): ETGVTQSPTHLIKTRGQQVTLRCSSQSGHNTVSWYQQALGQGPQFIFQYYREEENGRGNFPPRFSGLQFPNYSSELNVNALELDDSALYLCASSLGPDQPQHFGDGTRLSIL.